This T cell receptor beta chain derives from a study of blood T cell repertoires in COVID-19. Turning to the study itself: The samples span acute and convalescent COVID-19 from the United States, Italy and Spain. T cells, B-cell-depleted T cells, or PBMCs provided the cDNA or gDNA that served as material.

Germline V lookup: CDR1 MNHEY, CDR2 SVGAGI. This CDR3 comprises 13 residues. The J segment lost 7 bases and the V segment lost 6 bases, leaving 5 bases of the junction unmatched. Under the authors' procedure: Reference gene primers were amplified, and this amplification served to estimate nucleated cell counts. The data were produced by immunoSEQ multiplex PCR, yet TCRdb's version contains in-frame clones alone and is incomplete. D and trimming were read from the DNA, whereas the V and J calls and clone size are those reported in that table. The data hold over 150,000 clones, with approximately 91% observed a single time.

The J gene is TRBJ2-1, the V gene TRBV6-5; 8 bases fit TRBD1. Sequenced input: peripheral blood. The source of this sequence is a man in his fifties or sixties with acute or convalescent COVID-19. The DNA of the CDR3 is TGTGCCAGCAGAGTCCAGGGGGCGAATGAGCAGTTCTTC. Its translation is CASRVQGANEQFF.